This TCR beta chain is drawn from a study of naive and memory T cell subsets. The library had UMIs added by 3' ligation of an oligonucleotide to TCR cDNA. Reverse transcription used DNase-treated unsorted total RNA, aiming for roughly 1 to 1,100 ng. This clonotype was found a few times. The SP2 primer and nested alpha and beta constant region primers amplified ligated cDNA in four rounds. For blood and skin samples, reverse transcription used TCR alpha and beta constant primers. Each CDR3 protein is one row after TCRdb ran MiXCR on the 5' RACE reads. The sample holds 55,000 to 70,000 distinct CDR3 sequences; 7.2% are singletons and the top ten take around 9.6%. This CDR3 spans 16 amino acids. Trimming cost V 1 base and J 4 bases, with 14 bases left between them. The germline V gene encodes CDR1 MGHRA and CDR2 YSYEKL.

This sequence joins TRBV4-1 and TRBJ2-1; no reliable D call. The receptor's source is a male donor in good health. The CDR3 sequence: CASSQGAAAAYNEQFF. CDR3 coding DNA: TGCGCCAGCAGCCAAGGCGCCGCGGCAGCGTACAATGAGCAGTTCTTC.